Listed below are T cell receptor beta chains from one sample, sequenced in a study of identical twins. TCRdb reanalysed the 5' RACE reads using MiXCR and keeps one entry per CDR3 protein. The table has around 690,000 distinct CDR3 sequences, 21% seen once. These data were also reused for a study on T cells expressing NK-cell markers.

Sequenced input: PBMCs. The receptors here all came from a woman between 18 and 29 years old in good health. The CDR3 runs from the conserved cysteine through the conserved F or W. D genes are given only for firm matches. Size is stated for part of the rows, as once, few or many counts, or as a class when the clone is expanded.

TRBJ1-4	TRBV20-1	-	-	CSAGESRPDEKLFF	TGCAGTGCTGGCGAATCACGGCCGGATGAAAAACTGTTTTTT
TRBJ2-7	TRBV20-1	-	-	CSARDGGTPSYEQYF	TGCAGTGCTAGAGATGGGGGGACACCCTCTTACGAGCAGTACTTC
TRBJ2-7	TRBV6-1	few	-	CASSSSPTAYEQYF	TGTGCCAGCAGCTCATCTCCGACAGCCTACGAGCAGTACTTC
TRBJ2-7	TRBV3-1	-	-	CASSQLGRDYEQYF	TGTGCCAGCAGCCAATTGGGACGGGACTACGAGCAGTACTTC
TRBJ2-1	TRBV20-1	-	-	CSASVTGISHNEQFF	TGCAGTGCTAGTGTTACGGGGATCTCACACAATGAGCAGTTCTTC
TRBJ2-3	TRBV5-1	-	-	CASSSRPYTDTQYF	TGCGCCAGCAGCTCGAGGCCGTACACAGATACGCAGTATTTT
TRBJ2-5	TRBV5-6	-	TRBD2	CASNLAGNQETQYF	TGTGCCAGCAACCTAGCGGGGAACCAAGAGACCCAGTACTTC
TRBJ2-5	TRBV6-1	-	TRBD2	CASSRRTSGSKTQYF	TGTGCCAGCAGTCGGCGGACTAGCGGGAGTAAGACCCAGTACTTC
TRBJ2-1	TRBV7-2	-	TRBD2	CASSLRPSGLAFNEQFF	TGTGCCAGCAGCTTGCGACCCTCGGGACTAGCGTTCAATGAGCAGTTCTTC
TRBJ2-6	TRBV7-9	-	TRBD1	CASSVYRGPGANVLTF	TGTGCCAGCAGCGTCTACAGGGGGCCGGGGGCCAACGTCCTGACTTTC
TRBJ2-7	TRBV7-2	few	TRBD2	CASSLWTSASYEQYF	TGTGCCAGCAGCTTATGGACTAGCGCCTCCTACGAGCAGTACTTC
TRBJ2-1	TRBV12-3/TRBV12-4	few	TRBD2	CASSLLQRGEQFF	TGTGCCAGCAGTTTATTACAGCGGGGGGAGCAGTTCTTC
TRBJ2-1	TRBV5-1	few	TRBD2	CASSSGTRGEQFF	TGCGCCAGCAGCTCCGGGACTAGAGGTGAGCAGTTCTTC
TRBJ2-1	TRBV13	-	-	CASSERPSGIHGEQFF	TGTGCCAGCAGCGAGAGGCCTTCAGGCATACACGGTGAGCAGTTCTTC
TRBJ2-1	TRBV6-2/TRBV6-3	few	TRBD2	CASSHQLARSSYNEQFF	TGTGCCAGCAGCCACCAACTAGCGCGAAGCTCCTACAATGAGCAGTTCTTC